This TCR beta chain is drawn from a study of shared clonotypes between healthy human individuals. In the study overall: For every donor, three CD4 naive, three CD4 memory, two CD8 naive and one CD8 memory plates were used.

Here immunoSEQ multiplex PCR was the method, and the copy in TCRdb shows in-frame clones only, minus some. The data contain millions of clones, approximately 92% of them seen just once; the ten biggest clones take up around 0.14%. This clonotype was obtained from a man aged 18 to 29 in good health. Sample: naive CD4+ T cells sorted from blood. The sample's subset: CD45RA+ positively selected.

This chain's CDR3 is CASSLDGTVASGANVLTF. Here the CDR3 DNA reads TGCGCCAGCAGCTTGGACGGGACTGTCGCATCCGGGGCCAACGTCCTGACTTTC. The chain couples TRBV5-1 to TRBJ2-6; D possibly corresponds to TRBD2 (6 bases). The CDR3 is 18 amino acids. V was trimmed by 0 bases and J by 4 bases, leaving 17 bases between them. Germline V gene lookup returns CDR1 SGHRS and CDR2 YFSETQ.